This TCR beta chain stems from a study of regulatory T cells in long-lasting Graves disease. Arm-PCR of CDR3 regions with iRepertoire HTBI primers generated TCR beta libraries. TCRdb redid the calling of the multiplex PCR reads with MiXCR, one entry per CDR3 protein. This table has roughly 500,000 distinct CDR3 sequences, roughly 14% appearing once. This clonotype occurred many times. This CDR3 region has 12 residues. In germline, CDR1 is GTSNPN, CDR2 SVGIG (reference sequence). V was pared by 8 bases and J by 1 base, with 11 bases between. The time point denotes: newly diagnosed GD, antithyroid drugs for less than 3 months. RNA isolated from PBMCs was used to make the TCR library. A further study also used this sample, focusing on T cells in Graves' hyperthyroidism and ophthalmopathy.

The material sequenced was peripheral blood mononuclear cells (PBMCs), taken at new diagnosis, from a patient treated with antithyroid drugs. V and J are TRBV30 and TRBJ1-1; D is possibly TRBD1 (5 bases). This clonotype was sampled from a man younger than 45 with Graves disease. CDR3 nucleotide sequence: TGTGCCGGGGGTCGGGGGAACACTGAAGCTTTCTTT. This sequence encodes CAGGRGNTEAFF.